A selection of T cell receptor beta chains follows, all from one sample in a study of T cell responses to AZD1222 COVID-19 vaccine. The repertoire was sequenced with immunoSEQ multiplex PCR; TCRdb's copy has only in-frame clones and lacks some. The sample lists some 130,000 clones; around 90% were seen once. The specimen was peripheral blood, collected on day 0 of AZD1222 vaccination. These receptors came from an adult in good health. Each CDR3 is given with its conserved first and last residue. The D gene is left open where the match is weak. Expanded clones are given a class, and other clones once, few, many or no size at all.

clone_size: .; d_call: .; v_call: TRBV4-1; j_call: TRBJ1-1; cdr3_length: 13; cdr3_aa: CASSQPRGTEAFF
clone_size: .; d_call: .; v_call: TRBV28; j_call: TRBJ2-1; cdr3_length: 15; cdr3_aa: CASSFFGSSYNEQFF
clone_size: .; d_call: .; v_call: TRBV19; j_call: TRBJ2-7; cdr3_length: 13; cdr3_aa: CASSTEQGYEQYF
clone_size: .; d_call: .; v_call: TRBV27; j_call: TRBJ2-1; cdr3_length: 15; cdr3_aa: CASSPHEGRAGIPFF
clone_size: .; d_call: .; v_call: TRBV6-2/TRBV6-3; j_call: TRBJ2-2; cdr3_length: 15; cdr3_aa: CASSSLRPGTGELFF
clone_size: .; d_call: TRBD1; v_call: TRBV3-1/TRBV3-2; j_call: TRBJ2-2; cdr3_length: 17; cdr3_aa: CASSQGHRDRATGELFF
clone_size: .; d_call: .; v_call: TRBV7-3; j_call: TRBJ1-6; cdr3_length: 15; cdr3_aa: CASSLERGIGSPLHF
clone_size: .; d_call: .; v_call: TRBV9; j_call: TRBJ1-3; cdr3_length: 18; cdr3_aa: CASSVSTHVEGVGNTIYF
clone_size: .; d_call: .; v_call: TRBV21-1; j_call: TRBJ2-3; cdr3_length: 23; cdr3_aa: CASSKDEQGGWSGRITSTDTQYF
clone_size: .; d_call: TRBD1; v_call: TRBV7-6; j_call: TRBJ1-1; cdr3_length: 14; cdr3_aa: CASSQKTGGTEAFF
clone_size: .; d_call: .; v_call: TRBV7-9; j_call: TRBJ1-2; cdr3_length: 12; cdr3_aa: CASSNGASGYTF
clone_size: .; d_call: TRBD2; v_call: TRBV4-2; j_call: TRBJ2-1; cdr3_length: 16; cdr3_aa: CASSQDGLAGHNEQFF
clone_size: .; d_call: .; v_call: TRBV28; j_call: TRBJ2-7; cdr3_length: 14; cdr3_aa: CASSWAGINYEQYF
clone_size: .; d_call: .; v_call: TRBV7-2; j_call: TRBJ2-2; cdr3_length: 14; cdr3_aa: CASSQQDNTGELFF
clone_size: .; d_call: .; v_call: TRBV9; j_call: TRBJ1-1; cdr3_length: 15; cdr3_aa: CASSVFGDLGTEAFF
clone_size: .; d_call: TRBD1; v_call: TRBV19; j_call: TRBJ1-2; cdr3_length: 15; cdr3_aa: CASRMDRSSNYGYTF
clone_size: .; d_call: .; v_call: TRBV10-3; j_call: TRBJ2-2; cdr3_length: 14; cdr3_aa: CAISWTVNTGELFF
clone_size: few; d_call: .; v_call: TRBV27; j_call: TRBJ1-2; cdr3_length: 16; cdr3_aa: CASSYSSGAPGYGYTF
clone_size: .; d_call: .; v_call: TRBV5-5; j_call: TRBJ2-7; cdr3_length: 15; cdr3_aa: CASSFGLAATYEQYF
clone_size: .; d_call: .; v_call: TRBV3-1/TRBV3-2; j_call: TRBJ1-3; cdr3_length: 15; cdr3_aa: CASSPGTPSGNTIYF
clone_size: .; d_call: .; v_call: TRBV18; j_call: TRBJ1-5; cdr3_length: 13; cdr3_aa: CASSRQDNQPQHF
clone_size: .; d_call: .; v_call: TRBV5-1; j_call: TRBJ2-5; cdr3_length: 16; cdr3_aa: CASSPPSGGDQETQYF
clone_size: once; d_call: .; v_call: TRBV4-1; j_call: TRBJ2-7; cdr3_length: 15; cdr3_aa: CASSQEGRPPYEQYF
clone_size: .; d_call: .; v_call: TRBV14; j_call: TRBJ1-1; cdr3_length: 14; cdr3_aa: CASSQFADNTEAFF
clone_size: .; d_call: .; v_call: TRBV5-8; j_call: TRBJ1-5; cdr3_length: 17; cdr3_aa: CASSPAATFYGSQPQHF
clone_size: .; d_call: .; v_call: TRBV6-1; j_call: TRBJ1-1; cdr3_length: 14; cdr3_aa: CASSDRDIDTEAFF
clone_size: .; d_call: .; v_call: TRBV27; j_call: TRBJ2-3; cdr3_length: 14; cdr3_aa: CASSRQRSTDTQYF
clone_size: few; d_call: TRBD1; v_call: TRBV5-6; j_call: TRBJ2-7; cdr3_length: 15; cdr3_aa: CASSPMTGETYEQYF
clone_size: .; d_call: .; v_call: TRBV19; j_call: TRBJ1-1; cdr3_length: 14; cdr3_aa: CASSEQAMNTEAFF
clone_size: .; d_call: .; v_call: TRBV6-6; j_call: TRBJ2-1; cdr3_length: 16; cdr3_aa: CASRDRAGGSYNEQFF
clone_size: once; d_call: .; v_call: TRBV27; j_call: TRBJ1-6; cdr3_length: 13; cdr3_aa: CASSPLTYSPLHF
clone_size: .; d_call: .; v_call: TRBV14; j_call: TRBJ1-4; cdr3_length: 15; cdr3_aa: CASSQITGLNEKLFF
clone_size: .; d_call: .; v_call: TRBV11-2; j_call: TRBJ1-1; cdr3_length: 14; cdr3_aa: CASTSQGSNTEAFF
clone_size: .; d_call: .; v_call: TRBV19; j_call: TRBJ1-4; cdr3_length: 12; cdr3_aa: CASSISGEKLFF
clone_size: .; d_call: .; v_call: TRBV7-3; j_call: TRBJ1-1; cdr3_length: 16; cdr3_aa: CASSVRLGGWNTEAFF
clone_size: .; d_call: .; v_call: TRBV21-1; j_call: TRBJ2-7; cdr3_length: 18; cdr3_aa: CASRPFGTSGKRPYEQYF
clone_size: .; d_call: .; v_call: TRBV20-1; j_call: TRBJ1-2; cdr3_length: 12; cdr3_aa: CSASMADYGYTF
clone_size: .; d_call: TRBD2; v_call: TRBV5-4; j_call: TRBJ2-3; cdr3_length: 17; cdr3_aa: CASSLEIGGSSTDTQYF
clone_size: once; d_call: .; v_call: TRBV24-1; j_call: TRBJ2-2; cdr3_length: 14; cdr3_aa: CATVDSWDTGELFF
clone_size: .; d_call: .; v_call: TRBV6-5; j_call: TRBJ1-1; cdr3_length: 11; cdr3_aa: CASHQGTEAFF
clone_size: .; d_call: TRBD1; v_call: TRBV13; j_call: TRBJ2-7; cdr3_length: 15; cdr3_aa: CASSPRDRKTYEQYF
clone_size: few; d_call: .; v_call: TRBV4-1; j_call: TRBJ1-4; cdr3_length: 16; cdr3_aa: CASSPTGGDSAEKLFF
clone_size: .; d_call: TRBD1; v_call: TRBV4-2; j_call: TRBJ1-1; cdr3_length: 17; cdr3_aa: CASSLGTGAGQDTEAFF
clone_size: .; d_call: .; v_call: TRBV5-1; j_call: TRBJ1-1; cdr3_length: 14; cdr3_aa: CASSLGGWGTEAFF
clone_size: .; d_call: TRBD1; v_call: TRBV7-9; j_call: TRBJ1-6; cdr3_length: 18; cdr3_aa: CASSLALRQGASDSPLHF
clone_size: .; d_call: .; v_call: TRBV20-1; j_call: TRBJ2-5; cdr3_length: 14; cdr3_aa: CSASYFTRQETQYF
clone_size: .; d_call: .; v_call: TRBV10-3; j_call: TRBJ2-7; cdr3_length: 12; cdr3_aa: CAISEGTYEQYF
clone_size: .; d_call: TRBD1; v_call: TRBV10-1; j_call: TRBJ1-2; cdr3_length: 17; cdr3_aa: CASRKGGTAPVGDGYTF
clone_size: .; d_call: .; v_call: TRBV28; j_call: TRBJ2-3; cdr3_length: 11; cdr3_aa: CASSEGRTQYF
clone_size: once; d_call: .; v_call: TRBV3-1/TRBV3-2; j_call: TRBJ2-2; cdr3_length: 14; cdr3_aa: CASSQDSDTGELFF
clone_size: .; d_call: TRBD1; v_call: TRBV18; j_call: TRBJ2-1; cdr3_length: 19; cdr3_aa: CASSLAPGQGTSSYNEQFF
clone_size: .; d_call: TRBD1; v_call: TRBV3-1/TRBV3-2; j_call: TRBJ2-1; cdr3_length: 14; cdr3_aa: CASSSGQGGREQFF
clone_size: .; d_call: TRBD1; v_call: TRBV27; j_call: TRBJ1-5; cdr3_length: 12; cdr3_aa: CASRQGRQPQHF
clone_size: .; d_call: TRBD1; v_call: TRBV5-6; j_call: TRBJ2-3; cdr3_length: 15; cdr3_aa: CASIPTGSRTDTQYF
clone_size: .; d_call: .; v_call: TRBV5-1; j_call: TRBJ2-1; cdr3_length: 15; cdr3_aa: CASQQYSTELNEQFF